This T cell receptor beta chain was identified during a study of regulatory T cells in long-lasting Graves disease (dated by TCRdb to 2020 to 2022). In terms of the full investigation: In the newly diagnosed Graves' disease group, patients had been taking antithyroid drugs for less than 3 months. This study used TCR sequencing and RNA sequencing of peripheral blood to compare persistent Graves' disease patients against newly diagnosed Graves' disease patients. A total of roughly 33 samples underwent TCR sequencing: about 13 from persistent and approximately 20 from newly diagnosed Graves' disease patients. The study was conducted in China and was registered as a clinical trial. What the study reported, not specific to this receptor: Compared with newly diagnosed patients, persistent Graves' disease patients had lower TCR Shannon entropy and fewer highly expanded clones, which suggests clonal expansion. Preferential use of TRBV28, TRBJ1-2 and TRBJ2-5 was observed in persistent disease, whereas TRBV20-1 and TRBJ2-1 were favored in newly diagnosed disease. Persistent patients shared more public clonotypes among themselves (around 2,800) than newly diagnosed patients did (about 900). The authors noted that the small sample size was a limitation that may lower accuracy. Because the primary lesion, thyroid tissue, could not be accessed, the study looked at peripheral blood alone. Sequencing and analysis were restricted to the TCR beta chain.

The germline V gene encodes CDR1 KGHDR and CDR2 SFDVKD. V is shortened by 8 bases, J by 3 bases, and the region joining them spans 11 bases. There are 13 amino acids in the CDR3, from cysteine to phenylalanine inclusive. Of all the DNA, just the CDR3 is kept, 39 bases in frame from base 1. The library was prepared using multiplex PCR. Sequencing relied on an Illumina HiSeq 4000. TCR beta libraries were built with iRepertoire HTBI primers and Arm-PCR amplification of CDR3 regions. Gel purification was performed on PCR products prior to sequencing. In the authors' own workflow: Gene usage analysis of CDR3 amino acid clonotypes relied on the 55 to 80 TRBV and 15 or so TRBJ segments identified across samples. Filtered high-quality paired reads were merged into contigs using COPE and FqMerger. BLAST was used to align contigs to IMGT TRBV, TRBD and TRBJ reference genes, with CDR3 defined following IMGT. Any clonotype with a frequency above 0.1% was counted as a highly expanded clone. Shannon entropy was used to measure repertoire diversity, and the Gini coefficient was used to measure V-J evenness. Clonotypes shared by more than one individual were considered public. The public reads were run again by TCRdb, first through fastp at Q25 and then through MiXCR, and only productive beta chains were kept. Rows are combined by CDR3 protein, so each entry shows the most common genes and DNA. TCRdb's processing, not the authors', yielded these V and J calls. The sample records about 350,000 distinct CDR3 sequences, around 15% of which are singletons. The ten largest account for around 20% of the sample.

Read against the paper, the sample's time point label means: newly diagnosed GD, antithyroid drugs for less than 3 months. For both TCR sequencing and RNA sequencing, RNA was extracted from PBMCs in TRIzol. The diagnosis of Graves' disease was made according to American Thyroid Association guidelines. Recruitment of patients was carried out at an endocrinology department in Xi'an, China. From each patient, around 9.3 milliliters of peripheral blood was collected into an EDTA anticoagulant tube. Ficoll Paque Plus density gradient separation was used to isolate PBMCs, and no further T cell sorting was performed. An Agilent 2100 Bioanalyzer and agarose gel were used to check RNA quality, and a NanoDrop 2000 was used to measure RNA concentration. This clonotype was seen at least ten times. Which antigen it targets is not known. Per-base qualities were not stored, and no clone one base away is much larger.

These records were also assigned to another study, of T cells in Graves' hyperthyroidism and ophthalmopathy. That second publication adds: Stable Graves' hyperthyroidism was defined as the absence of progression to ophthalmopathy over 18 months of follow-up. The hyperthyroidism patients were between 18 and 65 years old and newly diagnosed, with a disease duration of less than 2 months. Patients with uncontrolled infections, other autoimmune diseases, pregnancy or lactation were excluded. Diagnoses were established on the basis of clinical symptoms, serum thyroxine and TRAb, thyroid ultrasound, and orbital computed tomography. The TCR CDR3 was subjected to a first round of RT-PCR using the HTBI primer set and the Qiagen OneStep RT-PCR kit. Most expanded thyroid clonotypes (frequency above 0.001) were also detected in blood, suggesting blood repertoires may reflect thyroid immune responses. A 13 V-J signature model separated ophthalmopathy from stable hyperthyroidism, with around 91% sensitivity and just under 84% specificity in cross-validation and 80%/75% in testing. In validation, progression to ophthalmopathy was predicted by the model with 55% to 71% sensitivity and 72% to 80% specificity, a median of around 5.9 months before onset. TCR V-J signatures able to tell the groups apart were searched for in a discovery cohort of 100 patients, of whom around 42 had Graves' ophthalmopathy and roughly 58 had stable Graves' hyperthyroidism. Whether ophthalmopathy could be predicted prospectively was tested in an independent validation cohort made up of roughly 20 hyperthyroidism patients plus 17 patients who later progressed to ophthalmopathy. The roughly 91 discovery patients were randomly divided into training and test sets at a 7:3 ratio. In more than five Graves' hyperthyroidism patients, the study also compared T-cell repertoires from thyroid tissue with T-cell repertoires from blood. Once sampling was done, hyperthyroidism patients were given methimazole at a starting dose of 30 mg daily, whereas ophthalmopathy patients were given high-dose intravenous methylprednisolone. The libraries were constructed in a second round of multiplex PCR and then size-selected and purified. Sequencing of the libraries was done on an Illumina HiSeq2000 using paired-end 100 bp reads. SOAPnuke was used to process the raw data, throwing out any read that contained adapters or uncalled bases, had a mean Phred below 15, or lacked an exact constant-primer or identifier match. High-quality paired reads were merged with COPE v1.2.5, and unique nucleotide sequences were defined as clonotypes. MiTCR v1.1 was used to align clonotypes to the IMGT TRBV, TRBD and TRBJ reference segments. The analysis was restricted to V-J combinations with a frequency above 0.0001, which together covered over 99% of the repertoires. The TCS score was defined as F50 (clonal expansion) divided by E x V (chaos), with BLOSUM62-based TCRdist calculated between CDR3 peptides within each V-J. Welch's t-statistics and random forest reduced around 550 V-J features to about 12, which were used in a naive Bayes classifier (R e1071). No statistical method was used to fix the sample size in advance, and group allocation was not hidden from the investigators. TCR Vbeta CDR3 sequencing of fewer than 150 peripheral blood samples (over 40 ophthalmopathy, around 80 hyperthyroidism and 17 progressor patients) is reported in the paper.

This sample comprised peripheral blood mononuclear cells (PBMCs), obtained at new diagnosis, from a patient treated with antithyroid drugs. The sequence was obtained from a woman aged 18-30 years with Graves disease. Donor details come from another sample of the same person, matched by shared clones. The chain couples TRBV24-1 to TRBJ2-3; the best D guess is TRBD2, with 6 bases matching. The nucleotide sequence reads TGTGCCACCACCGGGGCGGGAACAGATACGCAGTATTTT. Translation gives CATTGAGTDTQYF.